These 25 T cell receptor beta chains came from one sample sequenced in a study of T-cell memory formation after mild COVID-19. TCRdb recomputed calls from the 5' RACE reads with MiXCR, one row per CDR3 protein. The sample yields about 440,000 distinct CDR3 sequences, about 20% seen once. The sequencing input was PBMCs or a T cell subset sorted from them (not recorded which). The origin of the receptors is an adult woman who had mild COVID-19 (a few samples of this study predate the infection). Cell type and time point are not known.

This chain uses TRBV20-1 with TRBJ2-1; no definite D call. Germline V lookup: CDR1 DFQATT, CDR2 SNEGSKA (reference sequence). The CDR3 covers 15 residues. Trimming shortened V by 1 base and J by 3 bases, and 13 bases separated the two germline ends. The CDR3 region is CSARALGPNYNEQFF. CDR3 coding DNA: TGCAGTGCTAGAGCCCTGGGCCCAAACTACAATGAGCAGTTCTTC.

This clonotype was observed a handful of times. This chain uses TRBV10-2 with TRBJ2-3; D may be TRBD1 or TRBD2 (5 bases each). The CDR3 is 13 amino acids. V dropped 6 bases and J dropped 6 bases, with 13 bases sitting between them. Looked up from germline, CDR1 is WSHSY and CDR2 is SAAADI. This CDR3 reads CASRWGSTDTQYF. The CDR3, as DNA: TGCGCCAGCAGATGGGGGAGTACGGATACGCAGTATTTT.

The chain combines TRBV12-3 or TRBV12-4 with TRBJ2-7; 7 positions agree with TRBD2. The CDR3 sequence is 14 residues long. The trim removed 5 bases at V and 3 bases at J, leaving 7 bases unmatched. CDR3 amino acids: CASSPTTSRYEQYF. In DNA, the CDR3 is TGTGCCAGCAGTCCGACGACTAGCCGCTACGAGCAGTACTTC.

The V gene is TRBV5-1, the J gene TRBJ2-1; 9 nucleotides agree with TRBD2. The V and J ends lost 0 bases and 8 bases, in that order; junction bases with no gene match: 3. CDR1 SGHRS and CDR2 YFSETQ come from the germline V gene. The CDR3 loop spans 14 amino acids. This chain's CDR3 is CASSLGTSADEQFF. Written as DNA, the CDR3 is TGCGCCAGCAGCTTGGGGACTAGCGCAGATGAGCAGTTCTTC.

This clonotype has ten or more counts. The chain carries TRBV5-1 and TRBJ2-3, with D maybe TRBD1 (5 bases). Trimming took 0 bases from V and 5 from J, leaving 19 bases between them. CDR3 size: 17 residues. Germline-derived CDR1 and CDR2 are SGHRS and YFSETQ. The CDR3 is CASSLVLGKGAGDTQYF. The CDR3 DNA reads as TGCGCCAGCAGCTTGGTTTTGGGAAAAGGGGCTGGAGATACGCAGTATTTT.

The genes are TRBV12-3 or TRBV12-4 and TRBJ2-7; D may correspond to TRBD1 or TRBD2 (5 bases each). This CDR3 comprises 13 residues. Trimming took off 3 bases at V and 3 bases at J, with 9 bases between the two ends. CDR3 bases: TGTGCCAGCAGTTTTGGGGGTGACTACGAGCAGTACTTC. Amino acid sequence: CASSFGGDYEQYF.

This clonotype was seen more than once but under ten times. The chain uses TRBV6-1 and TRBJ2-7; D is possibly TRBD1 (6 bases). This CDR3 region has 15 residues. Trimming took off 7 bases at V and 3 bases at J, with 19 bases between the two ends. From germline, CDR1 is MNHNS and CDR2 SASEGT. CDR3 DNA sequence: TGTGCCAGCACCTCTCCGACAGGTCGCAACTACGAGCAGTACTTC. It translates to CASTSPTGRNYEQYF.

V is TRBV7-9 and J is TRBJ1-1; tentatively, D is TRBD1 (6 bases). Trimming stripped 5 bases from V and 10 bases from J, with 20 bases between. This CDR3 contains 14 residues. The V gene's germline CDR1 is SEHNR and CDR2 FQNEAQ (reference sequence). CDR3 nucleotide sequence: TGTGCCAGCAGCCCCCCGGGGATTAGGGGGGGAGCTTTCTTT. Encoded protein: CASSPPGIRGGAFF.

V gene TRBV18 combines with J gene TRBJ2-7; no firm D call. V lost 5 bases and J 2 bases, leaving 13 bases between the germline ends. The length of the CDR3 is 14 residues. Germline V gene data show CDR1 as KGHSH and CDR2 as LQKENI. This chain's CDR3 is CASSKPGLAYEQYF. CDR3 sequence (DNA): TGTGCCAGCTCAAAGCCGGGCCTCGCCTACGAGCAGTACTTC.

This clonotype was counted a few times. The chain is built from TRBV19 and TRBJ1-1, with D maybe TRBD1 (5 bases). The CDR3 spans 13 residues. Germline V gene sequence: CDR1 LNHDA, CDR2 SQIVND (reference sequence). Between the trimmed V and J ends, which lost 8 bases and 4 bases, there was a span of 14 bases. CDR3: CASLQGSGTEAFF. The CDR3 coding sequence is TGTGCCAGTCTTCAGGGTTCGGGCACTGAAGCTTTCTTT.

This clonotype appeared once. J is TRBJ1-2 and V is TRBV12-3 or TRBV12-4, with unresolved D. This CDR3 comprises 13 residues. V dropped 8 bases and J dropped 0 bases, with 10 bases sitting between them. This CDR3 reads CASVRRSNYGYTF. The CDR3 DNA reads as TGTGCCAGCGTCCGTAGATCTAACTATGGCTACACCTTC.

The J gene is TRBJ1-1, the V gene TRBV6-5; D perhaps matches TRBD1 (5 bases). V lost 8 bases and J lost 7, with 20 bases in between. This CDR3 region has 14 residues. CDR1 and CDR2 (germline): MNHEY, SVGAGI. The CDR3 region has the DNA TGTGCCAGCTCCGCCGGGGGAGCCCTTTATGAAGCTTTCTTT. This sequence encodes CASSAGGALYEAFF.

The V gene is TRBV2, the J gene TRBJ2-1; D gene unclear. Trimming pared 7 bases from V and 10 bases from J, leaving 17 bases between. Germline CDR1 SNHLY, CDR2 FYNNEI. CDR3 length: 13 amino acids. This chain's CDR3 is CASTVGWAREQFF. DNA for the CDR3: TGTGCCAGCACCGTCGGTTGGGCCCGGGAGCAGTTCTTC.

This clonotype appeared a few times. The chain couples TRBV11-2 to TRBJ1-1, with D perhaps TRBD1 (5 bases). The CDR3 totals 10 residues. Per germline, CDR1 SGHAT and CDR2 FQNNGV. V was cut by 7 bases and J by 11 bases, with 11 bases left in between. This CDR3 reads CASKETDAFF. CDR3 sequence (DNA): TGTGCCAGCAAGGAGACAGACGCTTTCTTT.

This clonotype was picked up a small number of times. CDR3 in amino acids: CASSQDNSGGETQYF. The CDR3, as DNA: TGTGCCAGCAGCCAAGATAACAGCGGGGGGGAGACCCAGTACTTC. The V gene is TRBV4-2, the J gene TRBJ2-5; 9 bases agree with TRBD2. The length of the CDR3 is 15 residues. J gave up 5 bases and V 0 bases, and 4 bases lay outside the gene matches. In germline, CDR1 is LGHNA, CDR2 YNFKEQ.

The gene calls are TRBV7-3 and TRBJ2-1; TRBD2 agrees at 16 bases. Germline V gives CDR1 SGHTA, CDR2 FQGTGA. The CDR3 is made up of 19 amino acids. V lost 2 bases and J lost 5; bases outside the gene matches: 9. CDR3 protein: CASSLSAGLAGGPDNEQFF. CDR3 sequence (DNA): TGTGCCAGCAGCTTATCAGCGGGACTAGCGGGAGGGCCGGACAATGAGCAGTTCTTC.

This clonotype came up a few times. The V and J genes are TRBV18 and TRBJ2-1; no firm D call. V lost 2 bases and J 10 bases, leaving 6 bases between the germline ends. The germline CDR1 and CDR2 sequences are KGHSH and LQKENI. This CDR3 is 11 amino acids long. Written as DNA, the CDR3 is TGTGCCAGCTCACCAATAGCAGAGCAGTTCTTC. Amino acids: CASSPIAEQFF.

This rearrangement joins TRBV7-3 to TRBJ2-3; D unresolved. Germline assignment: CDR1 SGHTA and CDR2 FQGTGA. V lost 4 bases and J 6 bases, leaving 11 bases between the germline ends. The CDR3 extends over 13 amino acids. CDR3 sequence reads: CASSSLGWDTQYF. The CDR3 nucleotides are TGTGCCAGCAGCTCCCTGGGGTGGGATACGCAGTATTTT.

The V gene is TRBV9, the J gene TRBJ1-1; D unclear. Germline lookup yields CDR1 SGDLS and CDR2 YYNGEE. The CDR3 has 15 amino acids. V shed 2 bases and J shed 3 bases, with 14 bases lying between them. The CDR3 nucleotides are TGTGCCAGCAGCGTTACTGGGTTGGGTGACACTGAAGCTTTCTTT. Translation: CASSVTGLGDTEAFF. The variable domain in full, with the rest retrieved from reference TRBV9 and TRBJ1-1, is DSGVTQTPKHLITATGQRVTLRCSPRSGDLSVYWYQQSLDQGLQFLIQYYNGEERAKGNILERFSAQQFPDLHSELNLSSLELGDSALYFCASSVTGLGDTEAFFGQGTRLTVV.

The table lists this clonotype with a few counts. The V and J genes are TRBV12-3 or TRBV12-4 and TRBJ2-7; D not resolved. The CDR3 runs to 15 residues. V lost 1 base and J 0 bases, leaving 10 bases between the germline ends. The CDR3 is CASSLVGSGSYEQYF. The CDR3 DNA follows: TGTGCCAGCAGTTTAGTAGGGTCAGGCTCCTACGAGCAGTACTTC.

The J gene is TRBJ2-1, the V gene TRBV5-5, with 16 bases fitting TRBD2. From germline, CDR1 is SGHKS and CDR2 YYEKEE (reference sequence). This CDR3 has 13 residues. J gave up 15 bases and V 4 bases, and 4 bases lay outside the gene matches. The DNA of the CDR3 is TGTGCCAGCAGCGGGGGGACTAGCGGGAGGGCGTTCTTC. Translated, it gives CASSGGTSGRAFF.

This chain uses TRBV7-2 with TRBJ2-5; D is ambiguous. This CDR3 comprises 14 residues. The germline gives CDR1 SGHTA, CDR2 FQGNSA. Trimming removed 1 base at V and 7 bases at J, with 13 bases between. The DNA of the CDR3 is TGTGCCAGCAGCTTAGGAGGCTCAGTGAGGACCCAGTACTTC. Amino acids: CASSLGGSVRTQYF.

This clonotype was seen a handful of times. This chain uses TRBV5-5 with TRBJ2-2, with 7 bases matching TRBD1. This CDR3 has 18 residues. The trim removed 4 bases at V and 0 bases at J, leaving 12 bases unmatched. The germline CDR1 and CDR2 sequences are SGHKS and YYEKEE (reference sequence). CDR3 amino acids: CASSLSVRGTSNTGELFF. In DNA, the CDR3 is TGTGCCAGCAGCCTATCGGTCAGGGGGACATCGAACACCGGGGAGCTGTTTTTT.

There are a few counts of this clonotype. The chain joins TRBV7-2 to TRBJ2-3, with 12 bases matching TRBD2. The CDR3 totals 16 residues. The V segment lost 1 base and the J segment 4 bases; nucleotides outside the gene matches: 3. The germline V gene encodes CDR1 SGHTA and CDR2 FQGNSA. The DNA for the CDR3 is TGTGCCAGCAGCTTAGGACTAGCGGGGGTTTCAGATACGCAGTATTTT. It is translated as CASSLGLAGVSDTQYF.

The chain recombines TRBV5-1 with TRBJ2-2; D gene ambiguous. This CDR3 contains 14 residues. Germline CDR1 SGHRS, CDR2 YFSETQ. The ends were cut back, 0 bases at V and 5 bases at J, with 8 bases in the middle. CDR3 in DNA: TGCGCCAGCAGCTTGGGAAGCGTGACCGGGGAGCTGTTTTTT. Its protein product is CASSLGSVTGELFF.